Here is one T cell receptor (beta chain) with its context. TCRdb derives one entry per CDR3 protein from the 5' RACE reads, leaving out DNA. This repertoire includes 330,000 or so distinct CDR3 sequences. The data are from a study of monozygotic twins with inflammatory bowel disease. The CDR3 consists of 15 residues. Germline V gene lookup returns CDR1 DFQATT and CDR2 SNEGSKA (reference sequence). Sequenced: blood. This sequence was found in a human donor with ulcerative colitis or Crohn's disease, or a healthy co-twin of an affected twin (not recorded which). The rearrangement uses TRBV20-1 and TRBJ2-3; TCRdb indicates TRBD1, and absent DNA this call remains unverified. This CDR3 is CSAITIRGGTDTQYF.